This TCR beta chain was identified in a study of cytomegalovirus exposure and HLA in healthy donors. Regarding the study as a whole: Certain indistinguishable V segments, among them TRBV6-2 and TRBV6-3, were excluded. Information on immune exposure was restricted to one variable (CMV serostatus). HLA alleles were associated with 17,000 or so TCR beta sequences in a later analysis at 0.05 false discovery rate.

Primers for the PCR totalled 60 Vbeta and 13 Jbeta. Study processing details: In a later analysis, the count reached some 88 million unique TCR beta chains, with roughly 9.9 million shared. Here immunoSEQ multiplex PCR was the method, and the copy in TCRdb shows in-frame clones only, minus some. V and J calls and clone size are copied from that table; D and trimming were computed from the DNA. The sample holds about 68,000 clones; around four fifths are singletons and the top ten take around 6.3%. A word on this clone: The target antigen is unknown.

Trimming took 6 bases from V and 6 from J, leaving 17 bases between them. The CDR3 sequence is 15 residues long. Germline loops: CDR1 SNHLY, CDR2 FYNNEI. Sequencing was done on a sample of PBMCs. V usage is TRBV2 and J usage is TRBJ2-2; D might be TRBD1 (7 bases). This TCR came from a human donor in good health. The CDR3 reads CASRRGSGGSGELFF. The CDR3 nucleotides are TGTGCCAGCAGGAGAGGGTCAGGGGGGTCCGGGGAGCTGTTTTTT.